Presented here are 21 T cell receptor beta chains from one specimen sequenced in a study of T cell responses to AZD1222 COVID-19 vaccine. Generated by immunoSEQ multiplex PCR, the TCRdb table keeps only in-frame clones and is missing some. The sample has some 180,000 clones, 88% seen once. The sample in question was peripheral blood, obtained on day 0 of AZD1222 vaccination. All receptors derive from an adult in good health.

V gene TRBV5-5 combines with J gene TRBJ2-5, with TRBD2 as a possible D gene (5 bases). CDR1 SGHKS and CDR2 YYEKEE come from the germline V gene (reference sequence). With 0 bases removed from V and 2 bases from J, the gap between germline ends came to 14 bases. This CDR3 is 16 amino acids long. The CDR3 protein is CASSLAVAGGQETQYF. The CDR3 DNA reads TGTGCCAGCAGCTTGGCCGTGGCGGGTGGGCAAGAGACCCAGTACTTC.

CDR3 sequence (DNA): TGCGCCAGCAGCACGGCGGGACGGGACGAGCAGTACTTC. This encodes CASSTAGRDEQYF. The J gene is TRBJ2-7, the V gene TRBV5-1, with D maybe TRBD2 (6 bases). The CDR3 has 13 residues. CDR1 and CDR2 from the germline V gene are SGHRS and YFSETQ. V lost 4 bases, J lost 5 bases, and 13 bases lay in between.

This chain links TRBV6-5 with TRBJ1-1; a possible D gene is TRBD1 (5 bases). Germline assignment: CDR1 MNHEY and CDR2 SVGAGI. The CDR3 loop spans 12 amino acids. Between the trimmed V and J ends, which lost 0 bases and 8 bases, there was a span of 7 bases. CDR3 sequence reads: CASSYSNREAFF. The CDR3 bases are TGTGCCAGCAGTTACTCGAACAGGGAAGCTTTCTTT.

The chain combines TRBV6-5 with TRBJ1-1, with D perhaps matching TRBD1 (5 bases). The CDR3 spans 15 residues. Trimming cost V 0 bases and J 11 bases, with 19 bases left between them. Germline V gene sequence: CDR1 MNHEY, CDR2 SVGAGI. The CDR3 reads CASSYSAGQGWSAFF. CDR3 bases: TGTGCCAGCAGTTACTCGGCAGGGCAGGGTTGGAGTGCTTTCTTT.

This clone has a single count. The V call is TRBV6-2 or TRBV6-3, the J call TRBJ1-5; a weak D match, TRBD1 (5 bases). Germline CDR1 is MNHEY and CDR2 is SVGEGT. V lost 5 bases, J lost 2 bases, and 13 bases lay in between. This CDR3 has 15 residues. The DNA for the CDR3 is TGTGCCAGCAGTCGGGACCCCTGGGGCAATCAGCCCCAGCATTTT. It is translated as CASSRDPWGNQPQHF.

This clone was counted a single time. This chain links TRBV4-1 with TRBJ1-4, with 7 bases lining up with TRBD1. Germline CDR1 and CDR2: MGHRA and YSYEKL. The J segment lost 0 bases and the V segment lost 3 bases, leaving 7 bases of the junction unmatched. The CDR3 sequence is 17 residues long. This CDR3 reads CASSHQPTGATNEKLFF. Here the CDR3 DNA reads TGCGCCAGCAGCCATCAACCTACAGGGGCAACTAATGAAAAACTGTTTTTT.

This clone has more than one count but fewer than ten. J is TRBJ1-1 and V is TRBV7-2; D possibly corresponds to TRBD1 (5 bases). CDR3 size: 13 residues. Trimming shortened V by 4 bases and J by 6 bases, and 12 bases separated the two germline ends. Per germline, CDR1 SGHTA and CDR2 FQGNSA. The CDR3 here is CASSSRGVAEAFF. In DNA, the CDR3 is TGTGCCAGCAGCTCCCGGGGGGTCGCTGAAGCTTTCTTT.

This chain links TRBV3-1 (or the pseudogene TRBV3-2) with TRBJ1-1; 7 bases agree with TRBD1. CDR3 length: 16 residues. Trimming cost V 3 bases and J 3 bases; bases outside gene matches: 10. Germline V CDR1 and CDR2: LGHDT, YNNKEL (reference sequence). The CDR3 region is CASSQGQGGKDTEAFF. The CDR3 DNA is TGTGCCAGCAGCCAGGGGCAGGGGGGAAAGGACACTGAAGCTTTCTTT.

The chain links TRBV28 to TRBJ2-7; TRBD2 matches 7 bases. This CDR3 has 13 amino acids. Germline V gene lookup returns CDR1 MDHEN and CDR2 SYDVKM. V trimming: 6 bases; J trimming: 1 base; junction bases outside the gene matches: 3. The CDR3 DNA sequence: TGTGCCAGCAGATGGGGGGGATCCTACGAGCAGTACTTC. Translating gives CASRWGGSYEQYF. Supplemented by reference TRBV28 and TRBJ2-7, the full variable domain reads DVKVTQSSRYLVKRTGEKVFLECVQDMDHENMFWYRQDPGLGLRLIYFSYDVKMKEKGDIPEGYSVSREKKERFSLILESASTNQTSMYLCASRWGGSYEQYFGPGTRLTVT.

CDR3 residues: CASSPRLAGGTDTQYF. The CDR3 nucleotides read TGTGCCAGCAGTCCCCGACTAGCGGGGGGCACAGATACGCAGTATTTT. V is TRBV28 and J is TRBJ2-3; 12 nucleotides align to TRBD2. Looked up from germline, CDR1 is MDHEN and CDR2 is SYDVKM. CDR3 length equals 16 residues. The J segment lost 1 base and the V segment lost 5 bases, leaving 4 bases of the junction unmatched.

This clone was observed a single time. Written as DNA, the CDR3 is TGTGCCAGCAGTTTGCCTAGCGGGGGCAGGAACGAGCAGTACTTC. It is translated as CASSLPSGGRNEQYF. The V call is TRBV28, the J call TRBJ2-7; TRBD2 aligns across 10 bases. The V and J ends lost 3 bases and 5 bases, in that order; junction bases with no gene match: 7. Per the germline V gene, CDR1 is MDHEN and CDR2 is SYDVKM. This CDR3 spans 15 amino acids.

The V and J genes are TRBV5-1 and TRBJ2-5; 8 bases match TRBD1. V trimming: 2 bases; J trimming: 3 bases; junction bases outside the gene matches: 6. Germline V gene sequence: CDR1 SGHRS, CDR2 YFSETQ. CDR3 length equals 15 residues. CDR3 amino acids: CASSFGAGGKETQYF. CDR3 bases: TGCGCCAGCAGCTTCGGGGCAGGGGGCAAAGAGACCCAGTACTTC.

V is TRBV19 and J is TRBJ2-2; 10 bases are a match to TRBD2. The CDR3 has 16 residues. Germline-derived CDR1 and CDR2 are LNHDA and SQIVND (reference sequence). V shed 4 bases, J shed 6 bases, and the junction held 8 bases outside the gene matches. CDR3 region: CASSTPSGGASGELFF. CDR3 coding DNA: TGTGCCAGTAGTACTCCGAGCGGGGGGGCGTCCGGGGAGCTGTTTTTT.

The V call is TRBV10-2, the J call TRBJ2-3; 11 nucleotides align to TRBD2. Trimming took 6 bases from V and 2 from J; bases not matched to a gene: 4. This CDR3 has 15 amino acids. The germline V gene encodes CDR1 WSHSY and CDR2 SAAADI. The CDR3 protein is CASSLAGGITDTQYF. The CDR3 nucleotides read TGCGCCAGCAGCCTAGCGGGGGGAATCACAGATACGCAGTATTTT.

This clone was seen a single time. V usage is TRBV30 and J usage is TRBJ1-2; D may be TRBD1 (6 bases). Between the trimmed V and J ends, which lost 7 bases and 6 bases, there was a span of 18 bases. The CDR3 sequence is 13 residues long. The germline V gene encodes CDR1 GTSNPN and CDR2 SVGIG (reference sequence). This CDR3 is CAFEGRGWDGYTF. Written as DNA, the CDR3 is TGTGCCTTCGAGGGCAGGGGATGGGATGGCTACACCTTC.

CDR3 protein: CASSLLSGELFF. CDR3 nucleotide sequence: TGTGCCAGCAGTTTACTGTCCGGGGAGCTGTTTTTT. The V gene is TRBV12-3 or TRBV12-4, the J gene TRBJ2-2; D gene ambiguous. Between the trimmed V and J ends, which lost 2 bases and 6 bases, there was a span of 4 bases. CDR3 size: 12 residues.

The chain links TRBV18 to TRBJ2-3; 10 bases line up with TRBD1. CDR1 is KGHSH, CDR2 LQKENI, per germline. The CDR3 is made up of 17 amino acids. V lost 3 bases to trimming and J lost 4 bases; unmatched junction nucleotides: 10. Here the CDR3 DNA reads TGTGCCAGCTCACCGGACCGGGACAGGGGAGGGGCAGATACGCAGTATTTT. The encoded protein is CASSPDRDRGGADTQYF.

The DNA for the CDR3 is TGTGCCAGCAGTTACTCGAAAGGTTATCAGCCCCAGCATTTT. The encoded protein is CASSYSKGYQPQHF. The chain is built from TRBV6-5 and TRBJ1-5, with D unresolved. The germline V and J ends were trimmed by 0 bases and 5 bases, with 8 bases remaining between them. This CDR3 is 14 amino acids long. Germline CDR1 reads MNHEY; CDR2 reads SVGAGI.

The CDR3 nucleotides read TGCGCCAGCAGCCTCAGGGGTTCTAATGAAAAACTGTTTTTT. Protein: CASSLRGSNEKLFF. V gene TRBV4-3 combines with J gene TRBJ1-4; the D gene is possibly TRBD1 (6 bases). CDR1 is LGHNA, CDR2 YSLEER, per germline. V lost 4 bases to trimming and J lost 3 bases, with 9 bases between them. CDR3 length: 14 amino acids.

V usage is TRBV3-1 (or the pseudogene TRBV3-2) and J usage is TRBJ2-7; 8 bases match TRBD2. The germline V gene has CDR1 LGHDT and CDR2 YNNKEL (reference sequence). Trimming removed 5 bases from V and 4 bases from J; junction bases left unmatched: 13. The CDR3 sequence is 16 residues long. The CDR3 is CASSLAAPGLGYEQYF. Written as DNA, the CDR3 is TGTGCCAGCAGCTTGGCGGCTCCGGGACTAGGTTACGAGCAGTACTTC.

For this clone: One end of the junction does not line up with germline, which may come from a read error. The chain uses TRBV19 and TRBJ2-7; D call uncertain. Germline lookup yields CDR1 LNHDA and CDR2 SQIVND (reference sequence). This CDR3 is 11 amino acids long. In DNA form, the CDR3 reads TGTGCCAGTAGTCTCGATCGGTCCGTAGTCTTC. Its protein product is CASSLDRSVVF.